A selection of T cell receptor beta chains follows, all from one sample in a study of CD8+ T cells in alopecia areata. Profiled with immunoSEQ multiplex PCR; TCRdb holds only in-frame clones, not every one. The data contain more than 85,000 clones, roughly two fifths of them singletons. Sequencing was performed on CD4+ T cells sorted from blood. The receptors here all came from a human donor with alopecia areata. Both conserved end residues are part of each CDR3. D genes are given only for firm matches.

CDR3 protein,D gene,V gene
CASSLRVFF,.,TRBV23-1
CAWSTLPGQNF,.,TRBV30
CASSDPATGAYEQYF,.,TRBV4-1
CSVGTSGTYEQYF,TRBD2,TRBV29-1
CASSLRGAYNQPQHF,.,TRBV5-6
CSVDRSSYNEQFF,.,TRBV29-1
CASSLGQPGEKLFF,.,TRBV5-1
CASSFSTDYEQYF,.,TRBV5-1
CSVDSQGNYEQYF,.,TRBV29-1
CSATGTTYEQYF,TRBD2,TRBV29-1
CASSLGDYGYTF,.,TRBV28
CSVRGGQNIQYF,TRBD2,TRBV29-1
CASSHLRGLEETQYF,TRBD2,TRBV5-4
CASSFQGSGNTEAFF,.,TRBV6-5
CSAERQGGSYEQYF,TRBD1,TRBV29-1
CSVATPQGAQYEQYF,TRBD1,TRBV29-1
CASSEVTGGPETQYF,.,TRBV2
CASSLGRRMYEQYF,.,TRBV7-2
CSVEDLIGFRQATQYF,.,TRBV29-1
CASSPKNYGYTF,.,TRBV28
CSLGLLTDTQYF,.,TRBV29-1
CSVVDMGEKLF,.,TRBV29-1
CASSPTGIETGELFF,TRBD1,TRBV18
CASREGQGDEKLFF,TRBD1,TRBV7-9